This TCR beta chain derives from a study of identifying expanded T cells in peripheral blood. A word on this clone: Its antigen is not identified.

The protocol was immunoSEQ multiplex PCR, while the TCRdb copy is restricted to in-frame clones and leaves out a portion. The table lists around 60,000 clones, about four fifths of them singletons. The CDR3 has 18 amino acids. Germline V gene lookup returns CDR1 SGHTA and CDR2 FQGNSA. V was pared by 2 bases and J by 6 bases, with 15 bases of the junction left unmatched. General study findings and limits: Differentially abundant clones: roughly 1.2 between replicates, just under 17 at around 14 days, less than 20 at four. Variance in clone template counts between roughly 2-week samples significantly increased with total template count across all healthy donors.

This chain connects TRBV7-2 to TRBJ1-4; the match to TRBD1 covers 7 bases. The specimen was blood. This TCR derives from a person aged 18 to 70 in good health. For the CDR3, the DNA is TGTGCCAGCAGCTTATCCGGGGTACCCCCGGGGACAGATGAAAAACTGTTTTTT. Protein product: CASSLSGVPPGTDEKLFF.